Below are 5 T cell receptor beta chains sequenced from a single sample in a study of T cells expressing NK-cell markers. TCRdb derives one entry per CDR3 protein from the 5' RACE reads, leaving out DNA. The sample spans under 200,000 distinct CDR3 sequences; the ten largest clones claim 18%. Sequenced sample: blood T cells: a sorted CD56 or NKG2C T cell subset, CD4+ or CD8+ T cells, or bulk PBMC T cells (not recorded which). The receptors were sampled from a woman aged 18 to 75 in good health.

The CDR3 sequence is CSASGTGGTDTQYF. The chain couples TRBV20-1 to TRBJ2-3; TCRdb returns TRBD1, unconfirmable since there is no DNA. The germline V gene encodes CDR1 DFQATT and CDR2 SNEGSKA (reference sequence). This CDR3 has 14 residues.

This sequence joins TRBV7-2 and TRBJ2-7; TCRdb picks TRBD1, but there is no DNA to check that call. Germline V gene lookup returns CDR1 SGHTA and CDR2 FQGNSA. The length of the CDR3 is 11 residues. CDR3 protein: CASSSRDKQYF.

This rearrangement joins TRBV13 to TRBJ2-5; the TCRdb D gene call, TRBD1, has no DNA to confirm it. CDR1 is PRHDT and CDR2 is FYEKMQ in the germline V gene (reference sequence). The CDR3 loop spans 13 amino acids. CDR3 sequence: CASTTTVTETQYF.

The chain employs TRBV10-3 and TRBJ1-1. Germline CDR1 and CDR2: ENHRY and SYGVKD. The CDR3 runs 14 residues. The CDR3 sequence is CAISEQGGDTEAFF.

The chain recombines TRBV5-5 with TRBJ1-4; the D call of TRBD1 rests on TCRdb alone, since no DNA is present to check it. The CDR3 runs to 14 residues. In germline, CDR1 is SGHKS, CDR2 YYEKEE (reference sequence). The CDR3 is CASSPGRGGEKLFF.